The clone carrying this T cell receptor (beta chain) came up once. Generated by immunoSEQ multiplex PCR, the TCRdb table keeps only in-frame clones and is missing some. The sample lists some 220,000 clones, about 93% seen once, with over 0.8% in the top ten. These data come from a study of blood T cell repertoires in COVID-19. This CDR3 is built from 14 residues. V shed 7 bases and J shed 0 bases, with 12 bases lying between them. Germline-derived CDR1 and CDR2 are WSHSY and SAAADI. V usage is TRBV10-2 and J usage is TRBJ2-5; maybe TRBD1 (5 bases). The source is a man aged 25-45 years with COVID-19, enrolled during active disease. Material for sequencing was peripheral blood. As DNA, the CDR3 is TGCGCCAGCACTGAAACAGGCTACCAAGAGACCCAGTACTTC. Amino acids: CASTETGYQETQYF.